This T cell receptor (beta chain) appears in the sequencing data of a study of T cell repertoires in aging, cancer and after chemotherapy. Multiplex touch-down PCR with TRB-A/B primers amplified rearranged V-D-J TRB sequences. TCRdb passed the multiplex PCR reads through MiXCR, listing each CDR3 protein once. The sample lists about 1,200 distinct CDR3 sequences, approximately 25% occurring once. The CDR3 is 16 residues long. Trimming cost V 2 bases and J 6 bases; bases outside gene matches: 7. Looked up from germline, CDR1 is ENHRY and CDR2 is SYGVKD. Peripheral blood genomic DNA, not sorted cells or RNA, was the template. Within the sample, this clonotype is large.

The chain carries TRBV10-3 and TRBJ1-6; TRBD1 agrees at 7 bases. The sequencing input was blood. The TCR sequence derives from a human donor with a solid tumor. CDR3 region: CAISEVRGTTNSPLHF. CDR3 sequence (DNA): TGTGCCATCAGTGAGGTCAGGGGGACCACTAATTCACCCCTCCACTTT.